This T cell receptor (beta chain) was sequenced in a study of T-cell reconstitution after alpha-beta-depleted transplantation in children. Construction of the TCRbeta library involved unique molecular identifiers. One entry per CDR3 protein results from TCRdb running MiXCR on the PCR reads. The sample includes about 270,000 distinct CDR3 sequences, 9.9% seen only once; the top ten take roughly a tenth. This clonotype was counted only a few times. The CDR3 length is 14 residues. Germline CDR1 reads SGDLS; CDR2 reads YYNGEE. The ends were cut back, 0 bases at V and 6 bases at J, with 10 bases in the middle.

This receptor was taken from a human donor who donated a stem cell graft to a child with SCID. V gene TRBV9 combines with J gene TRBJ2-1; D is undetermined. The sample consisted of PBMCs from the stem cell graft donor, taken from the stem cell graft. Written as DNA, the CDR3 is TGTGCCAGCAGCGTAGCTTTAGAACTCAATGAGCAGTTCTTC. Its translation is CASSVALELNEQFF.